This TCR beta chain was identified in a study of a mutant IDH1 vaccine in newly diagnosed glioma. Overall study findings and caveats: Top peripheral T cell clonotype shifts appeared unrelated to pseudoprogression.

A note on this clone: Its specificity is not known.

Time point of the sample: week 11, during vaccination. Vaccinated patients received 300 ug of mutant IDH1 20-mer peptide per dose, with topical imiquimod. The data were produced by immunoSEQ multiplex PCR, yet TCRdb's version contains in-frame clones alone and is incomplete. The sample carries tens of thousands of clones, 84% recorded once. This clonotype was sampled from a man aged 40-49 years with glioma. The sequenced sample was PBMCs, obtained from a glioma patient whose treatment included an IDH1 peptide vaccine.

CDR3 loop: CASSSQAGGSYEQYF. CDR3 in DNA: TGTGCCAGCAGTTCTCAAGCGGGAGGAAGCTACGAGCAGTACTTC. This chain uses TRBV27 with TRBJ2-7; 9 bases are shared with TRBD2. Germline CDR1 MNHEY, CDR2 SMNVEV (reference sequence). The CDR3 is 15 amino acids. Unmatched junction bases numbered 7, after V lost 4 bases and J lost 3 bases.